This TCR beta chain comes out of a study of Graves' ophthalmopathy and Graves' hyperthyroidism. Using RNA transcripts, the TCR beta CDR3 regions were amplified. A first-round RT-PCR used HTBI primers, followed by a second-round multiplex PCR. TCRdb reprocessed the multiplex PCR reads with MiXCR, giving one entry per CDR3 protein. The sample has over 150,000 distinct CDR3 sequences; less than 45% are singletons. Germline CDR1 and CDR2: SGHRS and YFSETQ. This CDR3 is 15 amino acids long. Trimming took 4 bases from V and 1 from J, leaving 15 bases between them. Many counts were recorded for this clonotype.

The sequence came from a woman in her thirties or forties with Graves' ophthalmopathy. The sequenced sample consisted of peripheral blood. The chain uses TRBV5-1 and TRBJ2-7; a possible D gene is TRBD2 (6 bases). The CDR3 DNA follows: TGCGCCAGCAGCAACCCGGGACTTCGATCCTACGAGCAGTACTTC. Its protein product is CASSNPGLRSYEQYF.